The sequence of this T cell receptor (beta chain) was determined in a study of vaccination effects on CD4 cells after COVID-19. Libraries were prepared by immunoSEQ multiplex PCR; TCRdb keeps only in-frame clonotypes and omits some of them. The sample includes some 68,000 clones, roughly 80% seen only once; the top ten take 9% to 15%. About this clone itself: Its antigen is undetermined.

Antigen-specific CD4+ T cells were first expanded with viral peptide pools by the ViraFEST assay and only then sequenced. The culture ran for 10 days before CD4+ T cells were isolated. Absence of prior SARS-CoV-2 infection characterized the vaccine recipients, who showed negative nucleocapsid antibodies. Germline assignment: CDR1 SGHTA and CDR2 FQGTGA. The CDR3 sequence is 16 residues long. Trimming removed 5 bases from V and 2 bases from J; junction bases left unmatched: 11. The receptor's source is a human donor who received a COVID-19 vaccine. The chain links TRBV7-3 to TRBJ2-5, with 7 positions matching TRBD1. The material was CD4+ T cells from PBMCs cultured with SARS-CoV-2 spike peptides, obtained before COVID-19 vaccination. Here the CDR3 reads CASSTGQASLQETQYF. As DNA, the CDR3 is TGTGCCAGCAGCACCGGACAGGCGTCCTTACAAGAGACCCAGTACTTC.